The T cell receptor (beta chain) under discussion was sequenced for a study of T cells in Graves' hyperthyroidism and ophthalmopathy. Study context: Pretreatment peripheral blood was obtained at initial diagnosis.

V shed 3 bases and J shed 12 bases, with 21 bases lying between them. In germline, CDR1 is DFQATT, CDR2 SNEGSKA (reference sequence). The CDR3 is 14 amino acids. Approximately 9.3 ml of fresh peripheral blood supplied the PBMCs. RNA transcripts yielded amplified TCR beta CDR3 regions. Researchers ran a first-round RT-PCR on the TCR CDR3 using the HTBI primer set. TCRdb re-called the multiplex PCR reads with MiXCR, one entry per CDR3 protein. This table holds more than 50,000 distinct CDR3 sequences, approximately 50% found once. The sample consisted of blood. The sequence derives from a woman aged 55-70 years with Graves' ophthalmopathy. The rearrangement links TRBV20-1 to TRBJ2-1, with D perhaps TRBD1 (5 bases). The CDR3 region is CSARGKGRLDTQFF. Here the CDR3 DNA reads TGCAGTGCTAGGGGAAAGGGGCGCCTAGATACGCAGTTCTTC.